This entry is about one TCR beta chain. Its target is unknown. The sample belongs to a study of blood T cells in healthy people across ages. Findings of the study overall: Long-lived donors carried more naive CD4+ cells and greater diversity than aged donors. No conclusive comparison of naive versus antigen-experienced cells was possible with unsorted PBMCs.

With a J-beta primer mix and a sample-barcoded 5' primer, a second PCR ran about 6 to 11 cycles. Each CDR3 protein is one row after TCRdb ran MiXCR on the 5' RACE reads. This table holds hundreds of thousands of distinct CDR3 sequences, around 45% found once. This sequence was found in a man older than 75 in good health. Sequenced material: blood.

The chain's CDR3 is CASSFGREVGDTQYF. The CDR3 coding sequence is TGTGCCAGCAGTTTTGGGCGGGAGGTTGGGGATACGCAGTATTTT. The J gene is TRBJ2-3, the V gene TRBV12-3 or TRBV12-4; 8 nucleotides align to TRBD2. The V and J ends lost 3 bases and 6 bases, in that order; junction bases with no gene match: 8. The CDR3 is 15 amino acids.